This T cell receptor beta chain was retrieved from a study of blood T cell repertoires in COVID-19. Study in general: Donors in the United States, Italy and Spain gave samples during acute or convalescent COVID-19. Nucleic acid was either cDNA or gDNA, and it came from T cells, B-cell-depleted T cells, or PBMCs.

In the original processing: Estimation of nucleated cell counts relied on the amplification of reference gene primers. The assay was immunoSEQ multiplex PCR, and TCRdb's table has in-frame clones only and misses some. V, J and clone size are taken as reported in that table, and D and trimming were inferred from the DNA itself. The repertoire holds about 130,000 clones, 84% seen once, with roughly 13% in the top ten. Germline lookup yields CDR1 DFQATT and CDR2 SNEGSKA (reference sequence). Between the trimmed V and J ends, which lost 3 bases and 8 bases, there was a span of 16 bases. The CDR3 spans 13 residues.

The source of this sequence is a human donor in a cohort sampled during active COVID-19. The rearrangement links TRBV20-1 to TRBJ1-2; D is unclear. The sample was peripheral blood. In DNA form, the CDR3 reads TGCAGTGCTAGTCTATACTTTGCGGGGGGCTACACCTTC. It encodes CSASLYFAGGYTF.